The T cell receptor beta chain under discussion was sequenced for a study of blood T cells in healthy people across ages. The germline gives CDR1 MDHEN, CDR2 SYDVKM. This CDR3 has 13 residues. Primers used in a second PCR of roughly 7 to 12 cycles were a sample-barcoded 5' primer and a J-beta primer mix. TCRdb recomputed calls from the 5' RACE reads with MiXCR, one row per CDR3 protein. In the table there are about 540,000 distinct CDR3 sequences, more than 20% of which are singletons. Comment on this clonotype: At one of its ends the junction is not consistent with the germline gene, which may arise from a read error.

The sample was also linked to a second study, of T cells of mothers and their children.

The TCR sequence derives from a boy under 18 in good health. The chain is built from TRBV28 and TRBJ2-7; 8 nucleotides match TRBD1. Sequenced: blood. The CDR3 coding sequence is TGTGCCAGCGGACAGGGTCTTCCCTACGGGCAGTACTTC. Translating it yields CASGQGLPYGQYF.